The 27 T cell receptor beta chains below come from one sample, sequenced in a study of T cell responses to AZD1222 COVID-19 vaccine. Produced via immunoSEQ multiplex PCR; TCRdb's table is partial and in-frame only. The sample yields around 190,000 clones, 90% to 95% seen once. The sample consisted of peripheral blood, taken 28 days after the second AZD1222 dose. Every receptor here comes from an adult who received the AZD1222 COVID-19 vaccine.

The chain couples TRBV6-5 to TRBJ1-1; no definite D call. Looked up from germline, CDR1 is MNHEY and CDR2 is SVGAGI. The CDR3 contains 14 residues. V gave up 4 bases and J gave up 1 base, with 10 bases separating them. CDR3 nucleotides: TGTGCCAGCAGTTTTAGCCCAGAGAACACTGAAGCTTTCTTT. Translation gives CASSFSPENTEAFF.

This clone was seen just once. The DNA for the CDR3 is TGTGCCAGTAGTATAGATAGCAGCAATGAGCAGTTCTTC. Protein product: CASSIDSSNEQFF. The chain has TRBV19 and TRBJ2-1; no clear D gene. Trimming shortened V by 0 bases and J by 6 bases, and 6 bases separated the two germline ends. Per the germline V gene, CDR1 is LNHDA and CDR2 is SQIVND (reference sequence). The length of the CDR3 is 13 residues.

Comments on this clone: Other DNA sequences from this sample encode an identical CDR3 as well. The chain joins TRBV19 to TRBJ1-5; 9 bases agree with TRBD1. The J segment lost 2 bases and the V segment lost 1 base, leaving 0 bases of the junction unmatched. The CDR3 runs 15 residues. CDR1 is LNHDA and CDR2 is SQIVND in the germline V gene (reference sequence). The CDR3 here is CASSIGTGGNQPQHF. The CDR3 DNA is TGTGCCAGTAGTATAGGGACAGGGGGCAATCAGCCCCAGCATTTT. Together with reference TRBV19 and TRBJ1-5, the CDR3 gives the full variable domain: DGGITQSPKYLFRKEGQNVTLSCEQNLNHDAMYWYRQDPGQGLRLIYYSQIVNDFQKGDIAEGYSVSREKKESFPLTVTSAQKNPTAFYLCASSIGTGGNQPQHFGDGTRLSIL.

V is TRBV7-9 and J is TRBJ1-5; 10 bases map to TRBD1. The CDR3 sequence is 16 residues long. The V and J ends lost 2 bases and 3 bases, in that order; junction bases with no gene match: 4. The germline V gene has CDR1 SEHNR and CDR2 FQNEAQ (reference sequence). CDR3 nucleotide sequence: TGTGCCAGCAGCTTACCGGGACAGGGGTTCAATCAGCCCCAGCATTTT. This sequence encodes CASSLPGQGFNQPQHF.

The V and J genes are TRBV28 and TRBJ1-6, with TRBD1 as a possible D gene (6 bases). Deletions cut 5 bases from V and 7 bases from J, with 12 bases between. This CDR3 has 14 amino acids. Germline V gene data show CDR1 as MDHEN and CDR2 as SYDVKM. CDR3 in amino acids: CASSTRTENSPLHF. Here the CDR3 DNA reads TGTGCCAGCAGTACCCGGACAGAGAATTCACCCCTCCACTTT.

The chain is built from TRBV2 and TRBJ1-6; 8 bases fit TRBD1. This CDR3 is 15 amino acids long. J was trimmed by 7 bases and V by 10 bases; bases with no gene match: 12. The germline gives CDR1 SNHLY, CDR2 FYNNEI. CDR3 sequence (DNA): TGTGCCACGAGCGGGACAGGTGCTTCGAATTCACCCCTCCACTTT. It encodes CATSGTGASNSPLHF.

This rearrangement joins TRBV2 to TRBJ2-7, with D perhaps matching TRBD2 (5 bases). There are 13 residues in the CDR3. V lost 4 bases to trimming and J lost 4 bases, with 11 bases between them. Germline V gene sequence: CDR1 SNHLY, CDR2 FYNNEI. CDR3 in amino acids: CASSADGIYEQYF. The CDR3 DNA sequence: TGTGCCAGCAGTGCGGACGGGATTTACGAGCAGTACTTC.

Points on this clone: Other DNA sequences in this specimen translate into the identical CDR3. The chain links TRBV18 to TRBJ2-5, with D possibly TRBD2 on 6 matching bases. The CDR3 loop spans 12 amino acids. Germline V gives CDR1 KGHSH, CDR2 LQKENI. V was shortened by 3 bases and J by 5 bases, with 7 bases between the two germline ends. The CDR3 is CASSPEGETQYF. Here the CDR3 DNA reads TGTGCCAGCTCACCGGAGGGCGAGACCCAGTACTTC.

CDR3 region: CASSLVPSGELFF. The CDR3 DNA follows: TGTGCCAGCAGCTTAGTCCCATCCGGGGAGCTGTTTTTT. The J gene is TRBJ2-2, the V gene TRBV7-9; D remains unclear. V was clipped by 1 base and J by 6 bases, with 6 bases between them. Germline V gene lookup returns CDR1 SEHNR and CDR2 FQNEAQ (reference sequence). CDR3 size: 13 residues.

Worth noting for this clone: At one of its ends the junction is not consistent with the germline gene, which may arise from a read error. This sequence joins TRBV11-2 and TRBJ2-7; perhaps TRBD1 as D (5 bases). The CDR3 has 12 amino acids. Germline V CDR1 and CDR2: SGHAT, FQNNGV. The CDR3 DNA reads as TGTGCCAGCAGCTTAGATTCATGGGGCCTTTCCTTC. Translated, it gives CASSLDSWGLSF.

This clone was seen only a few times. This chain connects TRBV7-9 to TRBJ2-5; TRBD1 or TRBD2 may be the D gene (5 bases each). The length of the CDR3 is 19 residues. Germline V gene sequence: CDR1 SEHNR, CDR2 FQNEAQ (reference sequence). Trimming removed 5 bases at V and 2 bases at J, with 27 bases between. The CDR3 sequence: CASSPPGPYRDARQETQYF. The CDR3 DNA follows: TGTGCCAGCAGCCCCCCGGGTCCCTATAGGGACGCACGACAAGAGACCCAGTACTTC.

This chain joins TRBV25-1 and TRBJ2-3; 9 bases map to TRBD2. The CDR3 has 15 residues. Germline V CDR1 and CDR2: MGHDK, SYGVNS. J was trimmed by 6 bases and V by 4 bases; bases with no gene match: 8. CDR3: CASSVPRGGADTQYF. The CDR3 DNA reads TGTGCCAGCAGTGTGCCGCGGGGGGGTGCGGATACGCAGTATTTT.

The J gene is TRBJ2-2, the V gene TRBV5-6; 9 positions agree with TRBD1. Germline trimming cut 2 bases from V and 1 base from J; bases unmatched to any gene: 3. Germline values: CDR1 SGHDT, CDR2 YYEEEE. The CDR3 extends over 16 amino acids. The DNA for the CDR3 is TGTGCCAGCAGCTTCTGGGGACAGGGGAACACCGGGGAGCTGTTTTTT. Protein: CASSFWGQGNTGELFF.

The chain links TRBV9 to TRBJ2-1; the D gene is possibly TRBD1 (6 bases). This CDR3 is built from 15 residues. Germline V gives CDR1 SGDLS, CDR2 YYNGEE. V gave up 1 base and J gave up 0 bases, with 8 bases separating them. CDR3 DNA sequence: TGTGCCAGCAGCGTACAGGGGAGCTCCTACAATGAGCAGTTCTTC. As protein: CASSVQGSSYNEQFF.

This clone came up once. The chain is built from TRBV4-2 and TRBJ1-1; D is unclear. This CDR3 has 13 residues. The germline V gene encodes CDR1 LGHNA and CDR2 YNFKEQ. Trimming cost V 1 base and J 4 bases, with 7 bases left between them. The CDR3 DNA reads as TGTGCCAGCAGCCAAGTCGGAGGCACTGAAGCTTTCTTT. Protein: CASSQVGGTEAFF.

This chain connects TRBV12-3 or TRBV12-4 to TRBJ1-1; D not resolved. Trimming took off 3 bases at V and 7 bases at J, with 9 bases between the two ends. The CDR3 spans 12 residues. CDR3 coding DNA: TGTGCCAGCAGTTTGGACTTAAATGAAGCTTTCTTT. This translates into CASSLDLNEAFF.

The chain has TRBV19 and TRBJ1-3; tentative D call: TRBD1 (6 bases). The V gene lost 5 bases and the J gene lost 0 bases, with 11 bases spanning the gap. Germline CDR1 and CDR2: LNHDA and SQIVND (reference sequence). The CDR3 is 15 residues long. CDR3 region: CASSLDRYSGNTIYF. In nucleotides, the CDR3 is TGTGCCAGTAGTCTCGACAGGTACTCTGGAAACACCATATATTTT.

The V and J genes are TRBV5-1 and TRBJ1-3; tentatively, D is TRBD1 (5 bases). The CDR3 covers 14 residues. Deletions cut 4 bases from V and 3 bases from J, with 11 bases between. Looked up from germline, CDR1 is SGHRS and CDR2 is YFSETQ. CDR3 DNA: TGCGCCAGCAGCCGTCAGGGAAGTGGAAACACCATATATTTT. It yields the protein CASSRQGSGNTIYF.

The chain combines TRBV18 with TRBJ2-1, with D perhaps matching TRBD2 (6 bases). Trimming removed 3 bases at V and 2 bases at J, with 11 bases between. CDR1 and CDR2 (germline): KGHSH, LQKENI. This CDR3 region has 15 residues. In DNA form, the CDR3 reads TGTGCCAGCTCACCTCTAGCGAGGACCTACAATGAGCAGTTCTTC. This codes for CASSPLARTYNEQFF.

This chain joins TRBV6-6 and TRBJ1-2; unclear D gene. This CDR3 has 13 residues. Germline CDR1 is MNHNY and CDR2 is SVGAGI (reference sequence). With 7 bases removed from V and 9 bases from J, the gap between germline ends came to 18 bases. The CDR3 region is CASTSRAGGSYTF. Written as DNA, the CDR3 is TGTGCCAGCACCAGCCGGGCAGGAGGAAGCTACACCTTC.

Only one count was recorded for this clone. CDR3 DNA: TGCGCCAGCAGCCAAGACCCAGGGAACCGTCAGCCCCAGCATTTT. Translated, it gives CASSQDPGNRQPQHF. V and J are TRBV4-1 and TRBJ1-5; a weak D match, TRBD1 (5 bases). Germline loops: CDR1 MGHRA, CDR2 YSYEKL. The CDR3 is made up of 15 amino acids. Trimming shortened V by 0 bases and J by 6 bases, and 12 bases separated the two germline ends.

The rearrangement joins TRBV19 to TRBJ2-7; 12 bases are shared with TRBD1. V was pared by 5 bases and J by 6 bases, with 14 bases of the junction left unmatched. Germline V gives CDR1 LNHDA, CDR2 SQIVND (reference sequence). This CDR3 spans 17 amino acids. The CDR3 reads CASSPGARGQGAIEQYF. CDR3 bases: TGTGCCAGTAGTCCTGGGGCTCGGGGACAGGGGGCTATCGAGCAGTACTTC. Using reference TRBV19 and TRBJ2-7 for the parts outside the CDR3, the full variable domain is DGGITQSPKYLFRKEGQNVTLSCEQNLNHDAMYWYRQDPGQGLRLIYYSQIVNDFQKGDIAEGYSVSREKKESFPLTVTSAQKNPTAFYLCASSPGARGQGAIEQYFGPGTRLTVT.

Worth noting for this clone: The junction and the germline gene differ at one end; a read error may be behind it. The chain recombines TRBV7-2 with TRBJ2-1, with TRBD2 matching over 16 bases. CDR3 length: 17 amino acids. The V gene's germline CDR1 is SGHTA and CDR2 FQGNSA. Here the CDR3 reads CASSIAGTSGRAYEQFF. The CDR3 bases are TGTGCCAGCAGCATAGCCGGGACTAGCGGGAGGGCCTATGAGCAGTTCTTC.

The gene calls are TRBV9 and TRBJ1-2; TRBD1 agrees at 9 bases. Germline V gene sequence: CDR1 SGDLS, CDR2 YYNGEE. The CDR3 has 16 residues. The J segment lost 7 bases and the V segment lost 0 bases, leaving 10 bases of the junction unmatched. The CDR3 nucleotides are TGTGCCAGCAGCGTAGGGGGAGACAGGGGGAGGCGTGGCTACACCTTC. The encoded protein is CASSVGGDRGRRGYTF. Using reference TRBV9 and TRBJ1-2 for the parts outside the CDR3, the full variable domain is DSGVTQTPKHLITATGQRVTLRCSPRSGDLSVYWYQQSLDQGLQFLIQYYNGEERAKGNILERFSAQQFPDLHSELNLSSLELGDSALYFCASSVGGDRGRRGYTFGSGTRLTVV.

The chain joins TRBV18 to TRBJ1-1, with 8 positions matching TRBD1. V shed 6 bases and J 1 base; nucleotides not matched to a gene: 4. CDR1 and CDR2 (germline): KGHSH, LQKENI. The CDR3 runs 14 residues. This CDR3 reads CASSRTGPNTEAFF. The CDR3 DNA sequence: TGTGCCAGCTCTCGGACAGGGCCGAACACTGAAGCTTTCTTT.

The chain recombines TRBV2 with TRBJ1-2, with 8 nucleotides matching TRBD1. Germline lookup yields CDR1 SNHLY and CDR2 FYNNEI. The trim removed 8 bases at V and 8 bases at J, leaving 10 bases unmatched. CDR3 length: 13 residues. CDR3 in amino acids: CASAGQGSRGYTF. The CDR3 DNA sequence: TGTGCCAGCGCAGGACAGGGAAGCAGGGGCTACACCTTC.

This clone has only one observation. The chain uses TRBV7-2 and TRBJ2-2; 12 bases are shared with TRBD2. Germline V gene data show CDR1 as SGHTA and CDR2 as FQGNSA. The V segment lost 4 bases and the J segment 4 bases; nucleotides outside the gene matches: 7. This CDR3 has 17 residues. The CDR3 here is CASSSLAGGLSTGELFF. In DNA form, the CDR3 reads TGTGCCAGCAGCTCGCTAGCGGGAGGGCTTTCCACCGGGGAGCTGTTTTTT.